This T cell receptor (beta chain) was recorded in a study of blood T cell repertoires in COVID-19. Study summary: Sites across the United States, Italy and Spain contributed samples from acute and convalescent COVID-19. From T cells, B-cell-depleted T cells, or PBMCs came the material, which was cDNA or gDNA.

In the study's own analysis: The assay estimated nucleated cells by amplifying reference gene primers. Some clones are missing from TCRdb's copy, which holds only in-frame ones; the method was immunoSEQ multiplex PCR. The V and J calls and the clone size are those of that table, but D and trimming were determined from the DNA. The sample shows 110,000 to 150,000 clones, about 80% of them seen only once. Germline lookup yields CDR1 LNHDA and CDR2 SQIVND (reference sequence). After removal of 9 bases from V and 1 base from J, the junction contained 13 bases not matched to a gene. The CDR3 spans 17 residues.

The specimen sequenced was peripheral blood. The chain has TRBV19 and TRBJ2-2; 8 bases map to TRBD2. The sequence derives from a human donor in a cohort sampled during active COVID-19. DNA for the CDR3: TGTGCCAGCACCGTGGTAGCGGGGAGCCAGAACACCGGGGAGCTGTTTTTT. This sequence encodes CASTVVAGSQNTGELFF.